Listed below are T cell receptor beta chains from one sample, sequenced in a study of T cell responses to AZD1222 COVID-19 vaccine. Here immunoSEQ multiplex PCR was the method, and the copy in TCRdb shows in-frame clones only, minus some. The sample includes tens of thousands of clones, approximately 88% seen only once; the top ten take approximately 7%. The sequences come from peripheral blood, collected on day 0 of AZD1222 vaccination. These receptors all come from an adult in good health. The CDR3 runs from the conserved cysteine through the conserved F or W. Each record gives: J gene, D gene, V gene, clone size, CDR3 protein, CDR3 DNA. The D gene is left open where the match is weak. Part of the rows lack a size; the others show once, few, many or a class for expanded clones.

j_gene: TRBJ1-1; d_gene: NA; v_gene: TRBV6-1; abundance: NA; CDR3aa: CASSEGFGGGGPTEAFF; CDR3nt: TGTGCCAGCAGTGAAGGGTTTGGAGGGGGGGGTCCCACTGAAGCTTTCTTT
j_gene: TRBJ2-1; d_gene: TRBD2; v_gene: TRBV10-1; abundance: NA; CDR3aa: CASSEFPGLAASYNEQFF; CDR3nt: TGCGCCAGCAGTGAGTTCCCGGGACTAGCGGCTTCCTACAATGAGCAGTTCTTC
j_gene: TRBJ2-5; d_gene: TRBD2; v_gene: TRBV7-2; abundance: NA; CDR3aa: CASSLGGGSTETQYF; CDR3nt: TGTGCCAGCAGCTTAGGGGGGGGGTCGACGGAGACCCAGTACTTC
j_gene: TRBJ1-4; d_gene: NA; v_gene: TRBV21-1; abundance: NA; CDR3aa: CASSYPEGKLFF; CDR3nt: TGTGCCAGCAGCTACCCAGAAGGAAAACTGTTTTTT
j_gene: TRBJ2-7; d_gene: TRBD2; v_gene: TRBV2; abundance: NA; CDR3aa: CASSDSGLAGGRYEQYF; CDR3nt: TGTGCCAGCAGTGATAGTGGACTAGCGGGAGGGCGATACGAGCAGTACTTC
j_gene: TRBJ1-1; d_gene: TRBD1; v_gene: TRBV4-1; abundance: NA; CDR3aa: CASSQDEGAYTEAFF; CDR3nt: TGCGCCAGCAGCCAAGATGAGGGGGCTTACACTGAAGCTTTCTTT
j_gene: TRBJ2-1; d_gene: NA; v_gene: TRBV5-8; abundance: NA; CDR3aa: CASSLEAAYYNEQFF; CDR3nt: TGTGCCAGCAGCTTGGAAGCGGCCTACTACAATGAGCAGTTCTTC
j_gene: TRBJ1-5; d_gene: NA; v_gene: TRBV28; abundance: NA; CDR3aa: CASSLPGPGGQPQHF; CDR3nt: TGTGCCAGCAGTTTACCAGGGCCCGGCGGTCAGCCCCAGCATTTT
j_gene: TRBJ2-1; d_gene: NA; v_gene: TRBV7-2; abundance: NA; CDR3aa: CASSLAEEQFF; CDR3nt: TGTGCCAGCAGCTTAGCGGAAGAGCAGTTCTTC
j_gene: TRBJ2-7; d_gene: NA; v_gene: TRBV2; abundance: NA; CDR3aa: CASSHRSEGNEQYF; CDR3nt: TGTGCCAGCAGTCATCGGAGCGAGGGAAACGAGCAGTACTTC
j_gene: TRBJ2-7; d_gene: TRBD2; v_gene: TRBV28; abundance: NA; CDR3aa: CASSEPLGRENHEQYF; CDR3nt: TGTGCCAGCAGCGAGCCCCTGGGGCGGGAGAATCACGAGCAGTACTTC
j_gene: TRBJ2-3; d_gene: TRBD1; v_gene: TRBV9; abundance: NA; CDR3aa: CASSVDHRGQDTQYF; CDR3nt: TGTGCCAGCAGCGTAGACCACAGGGGGCAAGATACGCAGTATTTT
j_gene: TRBJ2-5; d_gene: TRBD2; v_gene: TRBV6-5; abundance: NA; CDR3aa: CASNRDYGETQYF; CDR3nt: TGTGCCAGCAACCGGGACTACGGAGAGACCCAGTACTTC
j_gene: TRBJ1-2; d_gene: NA; v_gene: TRBV18; abundance: NA; CDR3aa: CASSPPLTTNYGYTF; CDR3nt: TGTGCCAGCTCACCCCCTTTGACCACTAACTATGGCTACACCTTC
j_gene: TRBJ2-5; d_gene: TRBD2; v_gene: TRBV9; abundance: NA; CDR3aa: CASSVVGLDQETQYF; CDR3nt: TGTGCCAGCAGCGTAGTGGGACTAGACCAAGAGACCCAGTACTTC
j_gene: TRBJ2-7; d_gene: NA; v_gene: TRBV11-2; abundance: NA; CDR3aa: CASSLRPPNSYEQYF; CDR3nt: TGTGCCAGCAGCTTACGGCCGCCTAACTCCTACGAGCAGTACTTC
j_gene: TRBJ2-7; d_gene: NA; v_gene: TRBV5-1; abundance: NA; CDR3aa: CASSSQGPEHEQYF; CDR3nt: TGCGCCAGCAGCTCCCAGGGGCCCGAACACGAGCAGTACTTC
j_gene: TRBJ1-2; d_gene: NA; v_gene: TRBV5-4; abundance: NA; CDR3aa: CASSLRENYGYTF; CDR3nt: TGTGCCAGCAGCTTAAGGGAGAACTATGGCTACACCTTC
j_gene: TRBJ2-3; d_gene: TRBD2; v_gene: TRBV9; abundance: NA; CDR3aa: CASSPIAGGNTDTQYF; CDR3nt: TGTGCCAGCAGCCCCATAGCGGGAGGGAACACAGATACGCAGTATTTT
j_gene: TRBJ2-3; d_gene: NA; v_gene: TRBV9; abundance: once; CDR3aa: CASSTQGGASGSRNTQYF; CDR3nt: TGTGCCAGCAGCACCCAAGGGGGAGCTAGCGGCTCTCGGAATACGCAGTATTTT
j_gene: TRBJ1-2; d_gene: TRBD1; v_gene: TRBV7-9; abundance: NA; CDR3aa: CASSLGQGNYGYTF; CDR3nt: TGTGCCAGCAGCTTAGGACAGGGAAACTATGGCTACACCTTC
j_gene: TRBJ2-3; d_gene: NA; v_gene: TRBV5-1; abundance: NA; CDR3aa: CASTPAEVLSTDTQYF; CDR3nt: TGCGCCAGTACCCCCGCAGAAGTTTTGAGCACAGATACGCAGTATTTT
j_gene: TRBJ2-2; d_gene: NA; v_gene: TRBV9; abundance: once; CDR3aa: CASSVRGSGGELFF; CDR3nt: TGTGCCAGCAGCGTGCGGGGCTCAGGCGGGGAGCTGTTTTTT
j_gene: TRBJ2-6; d_gene: NA; v_gene: TRBV18; abundance: NA; CDR3aa: CASSEGHLSGANVLTF; CDR3nt: TGTGCCAGCTCAGAGGGACACCTCTCTGGGGCCAACGTCCTGACTTTC
j_gene: TRBJ1-5; d_gene: NA; v_gene: TRBV6-5; abundance: NA; CDR3aa: CASSAWTDQPQHF; CDR3nt: TGTGCCAGCAGCGCCTGGACGGATCAGCCCCAGCATTTT
j_gene: TRBJ1-1; d_gene: NA; v_gene: TRBV4-1; abundance: NA; CDR3aa: CASSQEGWNTEAFF; CDR3nt: TGCGCCAGCAGCCAAGAGGGGTGGAACACTGAAGCTTTCTTT
j_gene: TRBJ1-4; d_gene: NA; v_gene: TRBV28; abundance: NA; CDR3aa: CASIGAEKLFF; CDR3nt: TGTGCCAGCATCGGGGCGGAAAAACTGTTTTTT
j_gene: TRBJ2-3; d_gene: TRBD2; v_gene: TRBV6-1; abundance: NA; CDR3aa: CASSELAGGPDTQYF; CDR3nt: TGTGCCAGCAGTGAATTAGCGGGGGGCCCAGATACGCAGTATTTT
j_gene: TRBJ1-2; d_gene: NA; v_gene: TRBV29-1; abundance: NA; CDR3aa: CSVEEGRERGYTF; CDR3nt: TGCAGCGTTGAAGAAGGCAGGGAGAGGGGCTACACCTTC
j_gene: TRBJ2-7; d_gene: TRBD1; v_gene: TRBV18; abundance: NA; CDR3aa: CASSPGTGHSYEQYF; CDR3nt: TGTGCCAGCTCTCCCGGGACAGGGCACTCCTACGAGCAGTACTTC
j_gene: TRBJ1-4; d_gene: NA; v_gene: TRBV7-8; abundance: NA; CDR3aa: CASSLGRGLGEKLFF; CDR3nt: TGTGCCAGCAGCTTAGGGCGGGGGCTAGGGGAAAAACTGTTTTTT
j_gene: TRBJ2-2; d_gene: NA; v_gene: TRBV28; abundance: once; CDR3aa: CASSLGDFATGELFF; CDR3nt: TGTGCCAGCAGTCTCGGGGATTTTGCCACCGGGGAGCTGTTTTTT
j_gene: TRBJ2-5; d_gene: NA; v_gene: TRBV19; abundance: NA; CDR3aa: CATLGPTGETQYF; CDR3nt: TGTGCCACCTTGGGACCGACGGGGGAGACCCAGTACTTC
j_gene: TRBJ2-7; d_gene: NA; v_gene: TRBV3-1/TRBV3-2; abundance: NA; CDR3aa: CASSPRDTTYEQYF; CDR3nt: TGTGCCAGCAGCCCGCGGGACACCACCTACGAGCAGTACTTC
j_gene: TRBJ1-6; d_gene: NA; v_gene: TRBV7-9; abundance: NA; CDR3aa: CASSLDGRHSPLHF; CDR3nt: TGTGCCAGCAGCCTGGACGGGCGTCATTCACCCCTCCACTTT
j_gene: TRBJ2-7; d_gene: NA; v_gene: TRBV6-5; abundance: NA; CDR3aa: CASELVSGYEQYF; CDR3nt: TGTGCCAGCGAGCTAGTCAGTGGCTACGAGCAGTACTTC
j_gene: TRBJ2-7; d_gene: TRBD2; v_gene: TRBV27; abundance: NA; CDR3aa: CASSTPGLGVHEQYF; CDR3nt: TGTGCCAGCAGTACACCGGGACTAGGAGTCCACGAGCAGTACTTC
j_gene: TRBJ2-7; d_gene: NA; v_gene: TRBV7-9; abundance: NA; CDR3aa: CASSPFGAYEQYF; CDR3nt: TGTGCCAGCAGCCCCTTCGGAGCCTACGAGCAGTACTTC
j_gene: TRBJ2-1; d_gene: NA; v_gene: TRBV9; abundance: NA; CDR3aa: CASSVGGDRFFNEQFF; CDR3nt: TGTGCCAGCAGCGTAGGAGGGGATAGGTTCTTCAATGAGCAGTTCTTC
j_gene: TRBJ2-5; d_gene: TRBD1; v_gene: TRBV5-4; abundance: NA; CDR3aa: CASSKGTGREETQYF; CDR3nt: TGTGCCAGCAGCAAAGGGACAGGCAGAGAAGAGACCCAGTACTTC
j_gene: TRBJ2-5; d_gene: NA; v_gene: TRBV13; abundance: NA; CDR3aa: CASRGPTDQETQYF; CDR3nt: TGTGCCAGCAGGGGTCCGACTGACCAAGAGACCCAGTACTTC
j_gene: TRBJ2-3; d_gene: NA; v_gene: TRBV2; abundance: few; CDR3aa: CASSYTDTQYF; CDR3nt: TGTGCCAGTTCTTACACAGATACGCAGTATTTT
j_gene: TRBJ2-3; d_gene: TRBD2; v_gene: TRBV7-2; abundance: once; CDR3aa: CASSAKSGTSGITDTQYF; CDR3nt: TGTGCCAGCAGCGCTAAGTCCGGGACTAGCGGGATAACAGATACGCAGTATTTT
j_gene: TRBJ2-2; d_gene: NA; v_gene: TRBV4-3; abundance: NA; CDR3aa: CASSQDGGANTGELFF; CDR3nt: TGCGCCAGCAGCCAAGATGGAGGGGCTAACACCGGGGAGCTGTTTTTT
j_gene: TRBJ2-7; d_gene: TRBD2; v_gene: TRBV19; abundance: NA; CDR3aa: CASSIFLAGKGNEQYF; CDR3nt: TGTGCCAGTAGTATATTCCTAGCGGGAAAGGGTAATGAGCAGTACTTC
j_gene: TRBJ2-5; d_gene: TRBD1; v_gene: TRBV2; abundance: NA; CDR3aa: CASNRGQGAGETQYF; CDR3nt: TGTGCCAGCAACCGGGGACAGGGGGCTGGAGAGACCCAGTACTTC
j_gene: TRBJ1-2; d_gene: NA; v_gene: TRBV7-9; abundance: once; CDR3aa: CASSLRQAGGNYGYTF; CDR3nt: TGTGCCAGCAGCTTACGACAGGCGGGGGGGAACTATGGCTACACCTTC
j_gene: TRBJ2-3; d_gene: TRBD1; v_gene: TRBV5-1; abundance: NA; CDR3aa: CASSARRGDTQYF; CDR3nt: TGCGCCAGCAGCGCTCGCAGGGGGGATACGCAGTATTTT
j_gene: TRBJ2-7; d_gene: NA; v_gene: TRBV27; abundance: NA; CDR3aa: CASSSTYSNEQYF; CDR3nt: TGTGCCAGCAGTTCCACTTACAGCAACGAGCAGTACTTC
j_gene: TRBJ2-7; d_gene: NA; v_gene: TRBV2; abundance: NA; CDR3aa: CASLYRRTDYEQYF; CDR3nt: TGTGCCAGCCTATACCGACGGACAGACTACGAGCAGTACTTC
j_gene: TRBJ2-1; d_gene: NA; v_gene: TRBV18; abundance: NA; CDR3aa: CASSPLRVGDLGEQFF; CDR3nt: TGTGCCAGCTCACCACTTCGGGTGGGAGATTTGGGTGAGCAGTTCTTC
j_gene: TRBJ1-2; d_gene: NA; v_gene: TRBV10-3; abundance: NA; CDR3aa: CAISEGDGYGYTF; CDR3nt: TGTGCCATCAGTGAGGGAGATGGCTATGGCTACACCTTC
j_gene: TRBJ1-1; d_gene: NA; v_gene: TRBV28; abundance: medium-sized; CDR3aa: CASSPLGHLTEAFF; CDR3nt: TGTGCCAGCAGCCCCTTGGGACATCTCACTGAAGCTTTCTTT
j_gene: TRBJ2-7; d_gene: TRBD1; v_gene: TRBV9; abundance: NA; CDR3aa: CASSVEDRGIHEQYF; CDR3nt: TGTGCCAGCAGCGTAGAAGACAGGGGTATCCACGAGCAGTACTTC
j_gene: TRBJ2-7; d_gene: NA; v_gene: TRBV21-1; abundance: NA; CDR3aa: CSRTDSYEQYF; CDR3nt: TGTTCTCGGACCGATTCCTACGAGCAGTACTTC
j_gene: TRBJ2-7; d_gene: NA; v_gene: TRBV20-1; abundance: once; CDR3aa: CSAIGGYEQYF; CDR3nt: TGCAGTGCTATAGGTGGCTACGAGCAGTACTTC
j_gene: TRBJ1-6; d_gene: TRBD1; v_gene: TRBV6-6; abundance: NA; CDR3aa: CASSYLAGGDNSPLHF; CDR3nt: TGTGCCAGCAGTTACTTGGCAGGGGGTGATAATTCACCCCTCCACTTT
j_gene: TRBJ1-4; d_gene: NA; v_gene: TRBV6-5; abundance: NA; CDR3aa: CASSYTATNEKLFF; CDR3nt: TGTGCCAGCAGCTACACAGCAACTAATGAAAAACTGTTTTTT
j_gene: TRBJ2-5; d_gene: TRBD2; v_gene: TRBV6-5; abundance: few; CDR3aa: CAISPLAGTQETQYF; CDR3nt: TGTGCCATCTCCCCACTAGCGGGGACCCAAGAGACCCAGTACTTC
j_gene: TRBJ2-2; d_gene: NA; v_gene: TRBV19; abundance: NA; CDR3aa: CASSTLRRTGELFF; CDR3nt: TGTGCCAGTAGTACCTTACGACGGACCGGGGAGCTGTTTTTT